This record covers a single T cell receptor (beta chain). Trimming at V came to 3 bases and at J to 7 bases, leaving 10 bases not matched to a gene. Germline CDR1 and CDR2: SGHRS and YFSETQ. The CDR3 contains 15 residues. Under the authors' procedure: Estimates of nucleated cell counts were drawn from the amplification of reference gene primers. Only in-frame clones appear in the TCRdb table, and some are missing; sequencing was by immunoSEQ multiplex PCR. The V and J calls and clone size come from that table; D and trimming were worked out from the DNA. Among approximately 170,000 clones listed, over 80% were seen once. The data were taken from a study of blood T cell repertoires in COVID-19. In the study overall: COVID-19 samples from acute and convalescent phases originated in the United States, Italy and Spain. PBMCs, B-cell-depleted T cells, or T cells were the source of the cDNA or gDNA that made up the material.

What was sequenced was peripheral blood. V gene TRBV5-1 combines with J gene TRBJ1-1; 9 nucleotides line up with TRBD1. The source of this sequence is a man between 65 and 85 years old who had recovered from COVID-19. The CDR3 here is CASSSGQGNGSEAFF. As DNA, the CDR3 is TGCGCCAGCAGCTCAGGACAGGGGAATGGTAGTGAAGCTTTCTTT.